This entry lists 29 T cell receptor beta chains sequenced from one sample in a study of blood T cell repertoires in COVID-19. Some clones are missing from TCRdb's copy, which holds only in-frame ones; the method was immunoSEQ multiplex PCR. The sample holds about 110,000 clones, about 82% seen once. Sequenced sample: peripheral blood. These receptors were obtained from a man older than 75 with COVID-19, enrolled during active disease.

The count of this clone is one. V usage is TRBV5-1 and J usage is TRBJ1-1, with a tentative D call TRBD1 (6 bases). This CDR3 region has 15 residues. V was pared by 0 bases and J by 7 bases, with 16 bases between. Germline loops: CDR1 SGHRS, CDR2 YFSETQ. In DNA form, the CDR3 reads TGCGCCAGCAGCTTGGGGGGGCTTGGGGACATTGAAGCTTTCTTT. It encodes CASSLGGLGDIEAFF.

This chain joins TRBV6-5 and TRBJ2-5, with 7 bases fitting TRBD1. The CDR3 contains 14 residues. The V gene's germline CDR1 is MNHEY and CDR2 SVGAGI. V gave up 5 bases and J gave up 1 base; unmatched junction bases: 4. The CDR3 coding sequence is TGTGCCAGCAGTCCCCGGGACAGCCAAGAGACCCAGTACTTC. Its protein is CASSPRDSQETQYF.

In this sample, this clone turned up a few times. The gene calls are TRBV5-1 and TRBJ1-2; 9 positions match TRBD1. The CDR3 is 17 residues long. After removal of 0 bases from V and 7 bases from J, the junction contained 13 bases not matched to a gene. Looked up from germline, CDR1 is SGHRS and CDR2 is YFSETQ. The CDR3 DNA follows: TGCGCCAGCAGCTTGGTGCCTACAGGGGGCGCAGACAGTGGCTACACCTTC. Protein sequence: CASSLVPTGGADSGYTF.

The rearrangement uses TRBV6-1 and TRBJ1-2; tentative D call: TRBD1 (5 bases). Germline CDR1 and CDR2: MNHNS and SASEGT. Trimming removed 2 bases at V and 4 bases at J, with 14 bases between. The CDR3 is 15 residues long. CDR3 bases: TGTGCCAGCAGTGAAAGGCCTGACAGCACCTATGGCTACACCTTC. Translating it yields CASSERPDSTYGYTF.

V gene TRBV19 combines with J gene TRBJ2-6; a possible D gene is TRBD1 (6 bases). Trimming removed 5 bases at V and 3 bases at J, with 20 bases between. The CDR3 is 18 residues long. Germline CDR1 reads LNHDA; CDR2 reads SQIVND (reference sequence). This chain's CDR3 is CASSVPSGRGYGANVLTF. The CDR3 nucleotides are TGTGCCAGTAGTGTTCCTTCGGGCAGGGGTTATGGGGCCAACGTCCTGACTTTC. Together with reference TRBV19 and TRBJ2-6, the CDR3 gives the full variable domain: DGGITQSPKYLFRKEGQNVTLSCEQNLNHDAMYWYRQDPGQGLRLIYYSQIVNDFQKGDIAEGYSVSREKKESFPLTVTSAQKNPTAFYLCASSVPSGRGYGANVLTFGAGSRLTVL.

This clone was seen a single time. This rearrangement joins TRBV6-5 to TRBJ1-2, with D maybe TRBD1 (5 bases). The CDR3 has 12 amino acids. Trimming cost V 4 bases and J 8 bases, with 11 bases left between them. CDR1 is MNHEY, CDR2 SVGAGI, per germline. Here the CDR3 DNA reads TGTGCCAGCAGTTCTCAGGGAAACGGCTACACCTTC. Amino acids: CASSSQGNGYTF.

The J gene is TRBJ1-2, the V gene TRBV28; weak D call: TRBD1 (5 bases). Germline lookup yields CDR1 MDHEN and CDR2 SYDVKM. The CDR3 contains 12 residues. V shed 5 bases and J shed 7 bases, with 11 bases lying between them. CDR3 nucleotide sequence: TGTGCCAGCAGTCTGGACACGTTTGGCTACACCTTC. Encoded protein: CASSLDTFGYTF.

This chain links TRBV6-1 with TRBJ2-7; tentative D call: TRBD2 (5 bases). The germline V and J ends were trimmed by 0 bases and 1 base, with 13 bases remaining between them. The CDR3 loop spans 16 amino acids. Per the germline V gene, CDR1 is MNHNS and CDR2 is SASEGT. CDR3 DNA sequence: TGTGCCAGCAGTGAAGCCTTCGGACTCATATCCTACGAGCAGTACTTC. Translation: CASSEAFGLISYEQYF.

This clone was counted only a few times. This chain joins TRBV3-1 (or the pseudogene TRBV3-2) and TRBJ1-3; D is unclear. CDR1 and CDR2 (germline): LGHDT, YNNKEL (reference sequence). The CDR3 spans 12 residues. V lost 4 bases, J lost 6 bases, and 7 bases lay in between. CDR3 amino acids: CASSPSVNTIYF. DNA of the CDR3: TGTGCCAGCAGCCCCTCGGTAAACACCATATATTTT.

This clone has a handful of counts. The chain uses TRBV10-3 and TRBJ2-1, with 8 bases identical to TRBD1. This CDR3 region has 15 residues. Germline V gene sequence: CDR1 ENHRY, CDR2 SYGVKD. The J segment lost 4 bases and the V segment lost 3 bases, leaving 5 bases of the junction unmatched. For the CDR3, the DNA is TGTGCCATCAGTGAAGGACAGGGCATTTACAATGAGCAGTTCTTC. Translating gives CAISEGQGIYNEQFF.

V gene TRBV4-1 combines with J gene TRBJ2-5; the match to TRBD2 covers 9 bases. V dropped 0 bases and J dropped 5; count of bases not matched to a gene: 4. CDR1 is MGHRA and CDR2 is YSYEKL in the germline V gene. The CDR3 has 15 residues. CDR3 in DNA: TGCGCCAGCAGCCAAGATAACCTAGCGGGGGAGACCCAGTACTTC. The encoded protein is CASSQDNLAGETQYF.

V and J are TRBV2 and TRBJ2-5; tentatively, D is TRBD2 (6 bases). The CDR3 length is 15 residues. Germline V gene data show CDR1 as SNHLY and CDR2 as FYNNEI. V dropped 5 bases and J dropped 2 bases, with 15 bases sitting between them. The CDR3 DNA is TGTGCCAGCAGTCGCCTCGGGGGTCTACAAGAGACCCAGTACTTC. As protein: CASSRLGGLQETQYF.

For the CDR3, the DNA is TGTGCCTGGGCGACAGGGAGGTTGGGCTATGGCTACACCTTC. Amino acid sequence: CAWATGRLGYGYTF. This chain links TRBV30 with TRBJ1-2, with TRBD1 matching over 7 bases. Germline V gene lookup returns CDR1 GTSNPN and CDR2 SVGIG (reference sequence). Trimming at V came to 5 bases and at J to 4 bases, leaving 10 bases not matched to a gene. The CDR3 contains 14 residues. Together with reference TRBV30 and TRBJ1-2, the CDR3 gives the full variable domain: SQTIHQWPATLVQPVGSPLSLECTVEGTSNPNLYWYRQAAGRGLQLLFYSVGIGQISSEVPQNLSASRPQDRQFILSSKKLLLSDSGFYLCAWATGRLGYGYTFGSGTRLTVV.

This clone was counted between two and nine times. The V gene is TRBV3-1 (or the pseudogene TRBV3-2), the J gene TRBJ2-7; 9 positions match TRBD1. The CDR3 contains 14 residues. The germline V gene encodes CDR1 LGHDT and CDR2 YNNKEL (reference sequence). J gave up 3 bases and V 4 bases, and 4 bases lay outside the gene matches. CDR3 in amino acids: CASSPGTGFYEQYF. In DNA form, the CDR3 reads TGTGCCAGCAGCCCCGGGACAGGGTTCTACGAGCAGTACTTC.

J is TRBJ1-2 and V is TRBV18, with TRBD1 identical over 9 bases. The CDR3 length is 14 residues. Germline V lookup: CDR1 KGHSH, CDR2 LQKENI. V lost 5 bases and J lost 4; bases outside the gene matches: 5. DNA of the CDR3: TGTGCCAGCTCAAAGGACAGGGGTTCCTATGGCTACACCTTC. Amino acid sequence: CASSKDRGSYGYTF.

The chain is built from TRBV28 and TRBJ2-3, with 9 bases aligning to TRBD2. This CDR3 comprises 16 residues. Trimming at V came to 6 bases and at J to 2 bases, leaving 9 bases not matched to a gene. Germline CDR1 is MDHEN and CDR2 is SYDVKM. The CDR3: CASSLGLAGPTDTQYF. DNA for the CDR3: TGTGCCAGCAGCCTGGGGCTAGCGGGACCCACAGATACGCAGTATTTT.

J is TRBJ2-7 and V is TRBV11-2; possibly TRBD2 for D (6 bases). V lost 0 bases, J lost 3 bases, and 15 bases lay in between. Germline V gene data show CDR1 as SGHAT and CDR2 as FQNNGV. This CDR3 comprises 16 residues. The CDR3 DNA is TGTGCCAGCAGCTTAGATCAGACTAGTAGGGACTACGAGCAGTACTTC. Protein product: CASSLDQTSRDYEQYF.

This chain links TRBV6-1 with TRBJ2-4; D possibly corresponds to TRBD1 (5 bases). The germline V gene has CDR1 MNHNS and CDR2 SASEGT. V lost 6 bases, J lost 0 bases, and 21 bases lay in between. This CDR3 has 18 residues. CDR3 nucleotides: TGTGCCAGCAGCGAATTGGTTCTGGGCAGGGCAGCCAAAAACATTCAGTACTTC. Protein: CASSELVLGRAAKNIQYF.

CDR3 region: CSVSSGRADTQYF. The CDR3 bases are TGCAGCGTATCTAGCGGGAGGGCAGATACGCAGTATTTT. The chain couples TRBV29-1 to TRBJ2-3; the match to TRBD2 covers 12 bases. The CDR3 sequence is 13 residues long. V shed 6 bases, J shed 4 bases, and the junction held 2 bases outside the gene matches. Germline CDR1 is SQVTM and CDR2 is ANQGSEA.

This rearrangement joins TRBV2 to TRBJ2-2; D unclear. The V end was cut by 8 bases, the J end by 3 bases, with 7 bases between. The CDR3 contains 12 residues. Germline CDR1 SNHLY, CDR2 FYNNEI. The CDR3 nucleotides read TGTGCCAGCGGGCGCTACACCGGGGAGCTGTTTTTT. It specifies CASGRYTGELFF.

This clone has only one observation. This chain connects TRBV2 to TRBJ2-1, with 11 positions matching TRBD2. Germline-derived CDR1 and CDR2 are SNHLY and FYNNEI. The CDR3 is 15 residues long. V shed 5 bases, J shed 10 bases, and the junction held 10 bases outside the gene matches. CDR3 sequence: CASSFTSGSTKEQFF. DNA for the CDR3: TGTGCCAGCAGTTTCACTAGCGGGAGTACTAAAGAGCAGTTCTTC.

The rearrangement uses TRBV6-5 and TRBJ2-2; D might be TRBD1 (6 bases). The length of the CDR3 is 15 residues. Germline CDR1 reads MNHEY; CDR2 reads SVGAGI. V was trimmed by 1 base and J by 4 bases, leaving 10 bases between them. The CDR3 sequence: CASSYLGATTGELFF. CDR3 DNA: TGTGCCAGCAGTTACTTGGGGGCCACCACCGGGGAGCTGTTTTTT.

Concerning this clone itself: Other DNA sequences in this specimen translate into the identical CDR3. CDR3 bases: TGCGCCAGCAGCTTGGGGCGGGGAAAAGAGACCCAGTACTTC. Encoded protein: CASSLGRGKETQYF. The chain has TRBV5-1 and TRBJ2-5; the D gene is possibly TRBD2 (6 bases). The germline gives CDR1 SGHRS, CDR2 YFSETQ. The CDR3 is made up of 14 amino acids. V was pared by 0 bases and J by 3 bases, with 9 bases between.

V gene TRBV5-1 combines with J gene TRBJ1-1; D unclear. Germline V lookup: CDR1 SGHRS, CDR2 YFSETQ. The CDR3 length is 13 residues. V was pared by 2 bases and J by 1 base, with 6 bases between. For the CDR3, the DNA is TGCGCCAGCAGCTTTAACTCGAACACTGAAGCTTTCTTT. It translates to CASSFNSNTEAFF. Full variable domain (rest looked up from reference TRBV5-1 and TRBJ1-1): KAGVTQTPRYLIKTRGQQVTLSCSPISGHRSVSWYQQTPGQGLQFLFEYFSETQRNKGNFPGRFSGRQFSNSRSEMNVSTLELGDSALYLCASSFNSNTEAFFGQGTRLTVV.

This rearrangement joins TRBV11-1 to TRBJ2-1; TRBD1 agrees at 9 bases. The CDR3 extends over 15 amino acids. V shed 5 bases, J shed 7 bases, and the junction held 9 bases outside the gene matches. Germline CDR1 SGHAT, CDR2 FQDESV (reference sequence). This chain's CDR3 is CASSLQGAIVNEQFF. The CDR3 DNA reads as TGTGCCAGCAGCCTACAGGGGGCCATTGTTAATGAGCAGTTCTTC.

The V call is TRBV6-5, the J call TRBJ2-7; D ambiguous. CDR1 is MNHEY, CDR2 SVGAGI, per germline. This CDR3 has 13 amino acids. Trimming took 6 bases from V and 1 from J, leaving 10 bases between them. As DNA, the CDR3 is TGTGCCAGCAGGAGCCTCTGGTCCTACGAGCAGTACTTC. This translates into CASRSLWSYEQYF.

Concerning this clone: A read error may account for a junction end that differs from germline. The chain has TRBV5-1 and TRBJ2-1; D not resolved. This CDR3 is 13 amino acids long. In germline, CDR1 is SGHRS, CDR2 YFSETQ. The CDR3 coding sequence is TGCGCCAGCAGCATCGATTCTTACAGTGAGCAGTTCTTC. Amino acids: CASSIDSYSEQFF.

The chain combines TRBV7-3 with TRBJ2-2; maybe TRBD2 (6 bases). The CDR3 runs to 12 residues. V lost 8 bases and J 4 bases, leaving 8 bases between the germline ends. Germline loops: CDR1 SGHTA, CDR2 FQGTGA. CDR3 protein: CASGDSTGELFF. CDR3 in DNA: TGTGCCAGCGGGGACTCCACCGGGGAGCTGTTTTTT. The entire variable domain, with the rest obtained from reference TRBV7-3 and TRBJ2-2, is as follows: GAGVSQTPSNKVTEKGKYVELRCDPISGHTALYWYRQSLGQGPEFLIYFQGTGAADDSGLPNDRFFAVRPEGSVSTLKIQRTERGDSAVYLCASGDSTGELFFGEGSRLTVL.

The genes are TRBV27 and TRBJ2-1; 7 bases fit TRBD2. This CDR3 comprises 14 residues. Germline CDR1 MNHEY, CDR2 SMNVEV (reference sequence). With 6 bases clipped from V and 3 bases from J, the junction kept 5 bases outside the gene matches. The CDR3 region is CASSLSGYYNEQFF. The CDR3 DNA sequence: TGTGCCAGCAGCCTTAGCGGGTACTACAATGAGCAGTTCTTC.